This T cell receptor beta chain appears in the sequencing data of a study of OX40 agonist ivuxolimab in advanced cancers. Across the study: In this cohort, patients received ivuxolimab, an agonistic anti-OX40 (CD134) antibody. One hepatocellular carcinoma and two cutaneous melanoma patients partially responded. General observations from the study: Normalized expansion of T-cell clones was also low for some nonresponders.

On this clone: Its antigen remains unknown.

Sequencing was performed with immunoSEQ multiplex PCR; in TCRdb, only in-frame clones are kept and a portion is missing. Of 99,000 or so clones in the sample, about 91% are singletons; the top ten hold 0.31%. Deletions cut 5 bases from V and 1 base from J, with 13 bases between. Germline V gene data show CDR1 as SEHNR and CDR2 as FQNEAQ (reference sequence). The CDR3 extends over 15 amino acids. The receptor's source is an adult with an advanced solid tumor such as melanoma, head and neck, liver or kidney cancer. This sample comprised CD4+ or CD8+ T cells sorted from blood, obtained in a trial of the OX40 agonist ivuxolimab. The chain combines TRBV7-9 with TRBJ2-3; D not certain. The CDR3 nucleotides read TGTGCCAGCAGCCAGCCCCCCCAGGGCACAGATACGCAGTATTTT. Its translation: CASSQPPQGTDTQYF.